A single sample gave rise to the 27 T cell receptor beta chains below, sequenced in a study of beta chain features in type 1 diabetes. Every bit of the isolated RNA underwent reverse transcription, so sequencing read expressed TCRB transcripts. Repertoires were generated with immunoSEQ multiplex PCR, while TCRdb's copy carries only in-frame clones and drops some. The table records about 330,000 clones, 8% to 13% of them present only once. Sequences were obtained from naive CD4+ T cells from blood. The source is a woman aged 25 to 39 in good health.

The genes are TRBV14 and TRBJ2-7; 9 bases match TRBD2. The CDR3 totals 13 residues. V lost 4 bases, J lost 7 bases, and 5 bases stayed unmatched. Germline CDR1 and CDR2: SGHDN and FVKESK. Here the CDR3 DNA reads TGTGCCAGCAGCCGGACTAGCGTCTTTGAGCAGTACTTC. Its protein product is CASSRTSVFEQYF.

This chain connects TRBV28 to TRBJ2-7, with D possibly TRBD1 on 5 matching bases. The CDR3 is 14 residues long. V lost 5 bases, J lost 5 bases, and 16 bases lay in between. From germline, CDR1 is MDHEN and CDR2 SYDVKM. CDR3 residues: CASSRDWGANEQYF. For the CDR3, the DNA is TGTGCCAGCAGTCGCGACTGGGGCGCCAACGAGCAGTACTTC.

This clone was seen more than once but under ten times. The chain uses TRBV4-1 and TRBJ2-1; 8 positions agree with TRBD2. This CDR3 has 18 amino acids. V was pared by 2 bases and J by 7 bases, with 16 bases of the junction left unmatched. CDR1 MGHRA and CDR2 YSYEKL come from the germline V gene. CDR3 in DNA: TGCGCCAGCAGCCAAATAGGGGCGGGGGGAGGTTCGGGGAATGAGCAGTTCTTC. Protein sequence: CASSQIGAGGGSGNEQFF.

This clone occurred a few times. The chain links TRBV28 to TRBJ2-1; D perhaps matches TRBD2 (6 bases). V was cut by 4 bases and J by 7 bases, with 17 bases left in between. In germline, CDR1 is MDHEN, CDR2 SYDVKM. The CDR3 has 15 amino acids. The CDR3 DNA sequence: TGTGCCAGCAGTTATAGCGGAAAAGAGCCGAATGAGCAGTTCTTC. Encoded protein: CASSYSGKEPNEQFF.

This rearrangement joins TRBV28 to TRBJ1-5; the D is unclear. Germline CDR1 reads MDHEN; CDR2 reads SYDVKM. V dropped 6 bases and J dropped 2 bases, with 14 bases sitting between them. This CDR3 is 15 amino acids long. CDR3 sequence (DNA): TGTGCCAGCAGCTCTATATCGGGAGGCAATCAGCCCCAGCATTTT. Translation: CASSSISGGNQPQHF.

The chain couples TRBV20-1 to TRBJ2-5, with D perhaps being TRBD1 or TRBD2 (5 bases each). The assigned J gene may be wrong: the sequence end matches TRBJ2-7 better. The CDR3 length is 11 residues. Germline V CDR1 and CDR2: DFQATT, SNEGSKA (reference sequence). The CDR3 bases are TGCAGTGTTGGGGGCTCCTACGAGCAGTACTTC. Its translation: CSVGGSYEQYF.

This chain joins TRBV5-1 and TRBJ2-2; 10 bases are shared with TRBD1. V lost 7 bases to trimming and J lost 0 bases; unmatched junction nucleotides: 15. Germline V CDR1 and CDR2: SGHRS, YFSETQ. The CDR3 runs 19 residues. CDR3 in DNA: TGCGCCAGCGGAAACTCCGGGACAGGGGTGTCCGCGAACACCGGGGAGCTGTTTTTT. Translation gives CASGNSGTGVSANTGELFF. Full variable domain (outside the CDR3, taken from reference TRBV5-1 and TRBJ2-2): KAGVTQTPRYLIKTRGQQVTLSCSPISGHRSVSWYQQTPGQGLQFLFEYFSETQRNKGNFPGRFSGRQFSNSRSEMNVSTLELGDSALYLCASGNSGTGVSANTGELFFGEGSRLTVL.

In its sample, this clone was seen a few times. The gene calls are TRBV27 and TRBJ2-6, with D perhaps matching TRBD1 (6 bases). CDR3 length: 15 amino acids. Germline V gene sequence: CDR1 MNHEY, CDR2 SMNVEV (reference sequence). Trimming left V 6 bases short and J 1 base short, with 10 bases between. CDR3 coding DNA: TGTGCCAGCAGAACAGGGCTTTCTGGGGCCAACGTCCTGACTTTC. As protein: CASRTGLSGANVLTF.

The sample holds a few counts of this clone. The chain combines TRBV4-3 with TRBJ2-1, with TRBD2 matching over 7 bases. Germline-derived CDR1 and CDR2 are LGHNA and YSLEER. Trimming took 0 bases from V and 4 from J; bases not matched to a gene: 9. The CDR3 covers 17 residues. The CDR3 loop is CASSQDLGEGQYNEQFF. The CDR3 DNA is TGCGCCAGCAGCCAAGATTTGGGGGAGGGCCAATACAATGAGCAGTTCTTC.

This clone was detected only a few times. The V and J genes are TRBV19 and TRBJ1-2; TRBD1 might be the D (5 bases). The CDR3 covers 13 residues. Germline V lookup: CDR1 LNHDA, CDR2 SQIVND (reference sequence). Trimming left V 10 bases short and J 7 bases short, with 19 bases between. This chain's CDR3 is CATSWPGRIGYTF. The DNA for the CDR3 is TGTGCCACCTCATGGCCAGGGAGGATTGGCTACACCTTC.

The J gene is TRBJ2-7, the V gene TRBV9; 8 bases are shared with TRBD2. Germline CDR1 and CDR2: SGDLS and YYNGEE. This CDR3 is 15 amino acids long. V was pared by 0 bases and J by 6 bases, with 8 bases of the junction left unmatched. The CDR3 bases are TGTGCCAGCAGCGTAGGTGGTAGCGGGACAAGCGAGCAGTACTTC. Encoded protein: CASSVGGSGTSEQYF.

This clone showed up just a few times. V is TRBV7-6 and J is TRBJ2-5; 9 nucleotides match TRBD1. There are 15 residues in the CDR3. Looked up from germline, CDR1 is SGHVS and CDR2 is FNYEAQ. After removal of 5 bases from V and 0 bases from J, the junction contained 4 bases not matched to a gene. CDR3 in DNA: TGTGCCAGCAGCCTAGGGACAGGGTACCAAGAGACCCAGTACTTC. Its protein product is CASSLGTGYQETQYF.

The J gene is TRBJ2-3, the V gene TRBV5-1; D possibly corresponds to TRBD2 (6 bases). There are 16 residues in the CDR3. In germline, CDR1 is SGHRS, CDR2 YFSETQ. Trimming removed 5 bases at V and 0 bases at J, with 16 bases between. The chain's CDR3 is CASSSGGGTSTDTQYF. For the CDR3, the DNA is TGCGCCAGCAGTTCCGGCGGCGGGACTAGCACAGATACGCAGTATTTT. Combining the CDR3 with reference TRBV5-1 and TRBJ2-3 gives the whole variable domain KAGVTQTPRYLIKTRGQQVTLSCSPISGHRSVSWYQQTPGQGLQFLFEYFSETQRNKGNFPGRFSGRQFSNSRSEMNVSTLELGDSALYLCASSSGGGTSTDTQYFGPGTRLTVL.

This clone appeared a few times. The rearrangement links TRBV15 to TRBJ2-5, with 7 positions matching TRBD1. J was trimmed by 5 bases and V by 0 bases; bases with no gene match: 9. In germline, CDR1 is LNHNV, CDR2 YYDKDF (reference sequence). CDR3 length: 16 amino acids. The DNA of the CDR3 is TGTGCCACCAGCAGAGATGAGGGGGCCCGCCGCGAGACCCAGTACTTC. This gives the protein CATSRDEGARRETQYF.

In its sample, this clone was seen a few times. The J gene is TRBJ2-5, the V gene TRBV7-9; unclear D gene. V was clipped by 5 bases and J by 1 base, with 20 bases between them. CDR1 is SEHNR and CDR2 is FQNEAQ in the germline V gene (reference sequence). The CDR3 loop spans 17 amino acids. The CDR3 sequence is CASSVARPSEIQETQYF. The CDR3 DNA is TGTGCCAGCAGCGTCGCCCGTCCTTCGGAGATCCAAGAGACCCAGTACTTC. Looking up the rest from reference TRBV7-9 and TRBJ2-5 gives the full variable domain: DTGVSQNPRHKITKRGQNVTFRCDPISEHNRLYWYRQTLGQGPEFLTYFQNEAQLEKSRLLSDRFSAERPKGSFSTLEIQRTEQGDSAMYLCASSVARPSEIQETQYFGPGTRLLVL.

This clone appeared a few times. This specimen includes other DNA sequences encoding the same CDR3. The chain has TRBV5-1 and TRBJ2-5; 9 nucleotides align to TRBD1. This CDR3 has 13 residues. Germline lookup yields CDR1 SGHRS and CDR2 YFSETQ. After removal of 3 bases from V and 5 bases from J, the junction contained 2 bases not matched to a gene. In DNA, the CDR3 is TGCGCCAGCAGCTCCGGGACAGGGGAGACCCAGTACTTC. It translates to CASSSGTGETQYF.

This clone came up a few times. The V call is TRBV2, the J call TRBJ2-7, with unresolved D. V dropped 4 bases and J dropped 3 bases, with 10 bases sitting between them. The germline gives CDR1 SNHLY, CDR2 FYNNEI. The CDR3 sequence is 13 residues long. The CDR3 protein is CASSVVRDYEQYF. DNA of the CDR3: TGTGCCAGCAGTGTCGTACGAGACTACGAGCAGTACTTC.

This clone has only a few counts. This chain joins TRBV7-2 and TRBJ2-5; 13 positions agree with TRBD2. V dropped 4 bases and J dropped 5; count of bases not matched to a gene: 7. This CDR3 has 16 residues. CDR1 SGHTA and CDR2 FQGNSA come from the germline V gene. CDR3: CASSSRTSGRLETQYF. The CDR3 bases are TGTGCCAGCAGCTCCCGGACTAGCGGGAGACTGGAGACCCAGTACTTC. Supplemented by reference TRBV7-2 and TRBJ2-5, the full variable domain reads GAGVSQSPSNKVTEKGKDVELRCDPISGHTALYWYRQSLGQGLEFLIYFQGNSAPDKSGLPSDRFSAERTGGSVSTLTIQRTQQEDSAVYLCASSSRTSGRLETQYFGPGTRLLVL.

The chain couples TRBV15 to TRBJ2-1; 9 nucleotides agree with TRBD2. The CDR3 is 15 amino acids. The germline gives CDR1 LNHNV, CDR2 YYDKDF (reference sequence). The V and J ends lost 9 bases and 10 bases, in that order; junction bases with no gene match: 16. The CDR3 DNA is TGTGCCACAAACAGCATCGGGACTAGCCCTCGGGAGCAGTTCTTC. Encoded protein: CATNSIGTSPREQFF.

The chain joins TRBV28 to TRBJ2-3; D is unclear. This CDR3 contains 13 residues. The V gene lost 6 bases and the J gene lost 1 base, with 8 bases spanning the gap. The germline V gene has CDR1 MDHEN and CDR2 SYDVKM. CDR3 sequence (DNA): TGTGCCAGCAGAGACACGGGCACAGATACGCAGTATTTT. It specifies CASRDTGTDTQYF.

This clone has a handful of counts. This chain uses TRBV2 with TRBJ1-1; D is possibly TRBD1 (6 bases). The V end was cut by 4 bases, the J end by 8 bases, with 14 bases between. Germline CDR1 SNHLY, CDR2 FYNNEI. The CDR3 contains 13 residues. The CDR3 sequence is CASSADSLAEAFF. As DNA, the CDR3 is TGTGCCAGCAGTGCGGACAGTTTGGCCGAAGCTTTCTTT.

The V call is TRBV9, the J call TRBJ2-1, with 8 bases that match TRBD2. V dropped 0 bases and J dropped 5; count of bases not matched to a gene: 7. Germline CDR1 is SGDLS and CDR2 is YYNGEE. This CDR3 has 16 residues. CDR3 nucleotides: TGTGCCAGCAGCGTAGAGGGGACTAGAGGGAACAATGAGCAGTTCTTC. Encoded protein: CASSVEGTRGNNEQFF.

A few counts support this clone. The V and J genes are TRBV9 and TRBJ1-1, with TRBD1 matching over 7 bases. The CDR3 consists of 15 residues. Trimming took 4 bases from V and 0 from J; bases not matched to a gene: 6. Germline CDR1 SGDLS, CDR2 YYNGEE. The CDR3 sequence: CASSPRTGVNTEAFF. CDR3 DNA: TGTGCCAGCAGCCCTCGAACAGGGGTGAACACTGAAGCTTTCTTT.

V usage is TRBV9 and J usage is TRBJ2-2; tentatively, D is TRBD2 (6 bases). CDR3 length: 15 residues. Germline V gene sequence: CDR1 SGDLS, CDR2 YYNGEE. V lost 2 bases to trimming and J lost 6 bases, with 14 bases between them. The CDR3 loop reads CASSVAGRVAGELFF. The CDR3 region has the DNA TGTGCCAGCAGCGTCGCCGGGAGAGTTGCCGGGGAGCTGTTTTTT.

The gene calls are TRBV28 and TRBJ2-7; 11 nucleotides line up with TRBD2. This CDR3 region has 14 residues. After removal of 6 bases from V and 3 bases from J, the junction contained 4 bases not matched to a gene. CDR1 and CDR2 from the germline V gene are MDHEN and SYDVKM. CDR3 residues: CASSSGLAGYEQYF. The CDR3 bases are TGTGCCAGCAGCTCCGGACTAGCGGGCTACGAGCAGTACTTC.

The chain joins TRBV6-6 to TRBJ1-5; D is uncertain. This CDR3 has 13 amino acids. Trimming took off 6 bases at V and 0 bases at J, with 6 bases between the two ends. From germline, CDR1 is MNHNY and CDR2 SVGAGI (reference sequence). CDR3 sequence: CASSLDSNQPQHF. DNA of the CDR3: TGTGCCAGCAGCTTAGATAGCAATCAGCCCCAGCATTTT.

This clone was recorded a few times. This chain connects TRBV7-3 to TRBJ2-7; 7 bases line up with TRBD2. Germline V CDR1 and CDR2: SGHTA, FQGTGA. The CDR3 runs 15 residues. Losses at the gene ends were 4 bases for V and 6 bases for J; bases not matched to a gene: 12. The CDR3 DNA is TGTGCCAGCAGCTCCGAAAGACTAGCCGCAGGCGAGCAGTACTTC. It translates to CASSSERLAAGEQYF. Full variable domain (outside the CDR3, taken from reference TRBV7-3 and TRBJ2-7): GAGVSQTPSNKVTEKGKYVELRCDPISGHTALYWYRQSLGQGPEFLIYFQGTGAADDSGLPNDRFFAVRPEGSVSTLKIQRTERGDSAVYLCASSSERLAAGEQYFGPGTRLTVT.